The clone carrying this T cell receptor beta chain was seen ten or more times. Its antigen is still unknown. The lymph nodes were axillary draining lymph nodes from breast cancer patients. The sample comes from a study of breast tumors, draining lymph nodes, adjacent tissues. Study outcomes and limitations: Tumor repertoires ranked between lymph nodes and nontumor tissue in diversity, with V and J gene preferences. Findings are consistent with lymph node origin and intratumoral expansion of most tumor T cells.

Via MiXCR, TCRdb re-called the multiplex PCR reads, giving one row per CDR3 protein. The sample shows roughly 130,000 distinct CDR3 sequences, around a third of them seen only once. The J segment lost 4 bases and the V segment lost 3 bases, leaving 10 bases of the junction unmatched. CDR3 length: 16 amino acids. Germline V gives CDR1 SGDLS, CDR2 YYNGEE. The rearrangement joins TRBV9 to TRBJ2-1, with 7 positions matching TRBD1. Sequencing was done on a sample of axillary lymph node tissue. This receptor was obtained from a female donor with breast cancer. Some clones in this sample may be carry-over from other donors' samples. CDR3 region: CASSAQIDREYNEQFF. The CDR3 region has the DNA TGTGCCAGCAGCGCCCAGATTGACAGGGAGTACAATGAGCAGTTCTTC.